This T cell receptor beta chain stems from a study of T cells in Graves' hyperthyroidism and ophthalmopathy. In the study overall: Peripheral blood was obtained at initial diagnosis, preceding any treatment.

The table lists this clonotype with a few counts. What it binds is not known. Study conclusions and caveats: Clonotypes that were expanded in thyroid above 0.001 mostly appeared in blood too. The model's output predicted ophthalmopathy at a median of around 7 months prior to onset.

Fresh 10 ml peripheral blood yielded PBMCs. It was RNA transcripts that yielded the amplified TCR beta CDR3 regions. First-round RT-PCR of the TCR CDR3 relied on the HTBI primer set. TCRdb fed the multiplex PCR reads into MiXCR, producing one record per CDR3 protein. Of a few hundred thousand distinct CDR3 sequences listed, roughly a fifth were seen once; the top ten hold 35% to 45%. Sequencing was done on a sample of blood. This clonotype originated in a man in his fifties with Graves' ophthalmopathy.

The CDR3 nucleotides are TGCGCCAGCAGCCAAGAATGGGGACTAAGCAATCAGCCCCAGCATTTT. It translates to CASSQEWGLSNQPQHF. The rearrangement joins TRBV4-1 to TRBJ1-5, with D possibly being TRBD1 (5 bases). This CDR3 is built from 16 residues. Per the germline V gene, CDR1 is MGHRA and CDR2 is YSYEKL. V was shortened by 0 bases and J by 1 base, with 10 bases between the two germline ends.